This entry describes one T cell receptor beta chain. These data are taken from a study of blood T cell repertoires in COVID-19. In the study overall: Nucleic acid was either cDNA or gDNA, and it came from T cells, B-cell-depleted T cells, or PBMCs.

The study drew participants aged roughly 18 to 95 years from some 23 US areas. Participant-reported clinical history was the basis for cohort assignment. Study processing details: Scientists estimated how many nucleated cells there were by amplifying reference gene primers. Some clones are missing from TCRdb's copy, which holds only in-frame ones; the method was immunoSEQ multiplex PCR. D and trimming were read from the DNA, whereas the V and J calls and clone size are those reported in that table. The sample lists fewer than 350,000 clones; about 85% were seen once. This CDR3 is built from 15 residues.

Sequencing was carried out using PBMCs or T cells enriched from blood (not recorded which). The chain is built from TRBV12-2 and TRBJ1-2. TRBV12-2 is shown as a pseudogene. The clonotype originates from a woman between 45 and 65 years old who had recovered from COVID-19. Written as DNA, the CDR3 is TGTGCAAGTCCCCAAAGGGAGGTAGTAGGGGATGGCTACACCTTC. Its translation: CASPQREVVGDGYTF.